These 28 T cell receptor beta chains were sequenced from one sample in a study of blood T cell repertoires in COVID-19. Using immunoSEQ multiplex PCR, the repertoire was profiled, and TCRdb retains in-frame clones only, with some absent. The repertoire holds roughly 75,000 clones, with around 88% as singletons. The material sequenced was peripheral blood. Receptors originate from a man aged 80 or over with COVID-19, enrolled during active disease.

The rearrangement uses TRBV27 and TRBJ2-5; D is perhaps TRBD1 (6 bases). The ends were cut back, 8 bases at V and 6 bases at J, with 16 bases in the middle. In germline, CDR1 is MNHEY, CDR2 SMNVEV (reference sequence). The CDR3 has 13 amino acids. This chain's CDR3 is CASGRTAGKTQYF. The CDR3 coding sequence is TGTGCCAGCGGGCGGACAGCTGGAAAGACCCAGTACTTC.

The rearrangement uses TRBV9 and TRBJ1-1, with 12 bases lining up with TRBD1. The V and J ends lost 1 base and 0 bases, in that order; junction bases with no gene match: 4. This CDR3 has 17 amino acids. Looked up from germline, CDR1 is SGDLS and CDR2 is YYNGEE. The CDR3 protein is CASSVSGQGALNTEAFF. CDR3 bases: TGTGCCAGCAGCGTATCGGGACAGGGGGCGTTGAACACTGAAGCTTTCTTT. Full variable domain (outside the CDR3, taken from reference TRBV9 and TRBJ1-1): DSGVTQTPKHLITATGQRVTLRCSPRSGDLSVYWYQQSLDQGLQFLIQYYNGEERAKGNILERFSAQQFPDLHSELNLSSLELGDSALYFCASSVSGQGALNTEAFFGQGTRLTVV.

The V call is TRBV4-1, the J call TRBJ2-7; 13 nucleotides align to TRBD2. Germline V gives CDR1 MGHRA, CDR2 YSYEKL. V was clipped by 0 bases and J by 5 bases; unmatched bases: 13. The CDR3 is 19 residues long. Written as DNA, the CDR3 is TGCGCCAGCAGCCAAGATCCGACTAGCGGGGGGACCACTTTCCACGAGCAGTACTTC. It is translated as CASSQDPTSGGTTFHEQYF.

The genes are TRBV21-1 and TRBJ1-5; TRBD1 is the table's D call and was not checked against the DNA. TRBV21-1 is shown as a pseudogene. CDR3 length equals 16 residues. Written as DNA, the CDR3 is TGTGCCAGCAGCAGAACGGCCAGGGGGAACAATCAGCCCCAGCATTTT. Its translation: CASSRTARGNNQPQHF.

The chain has TRBV5-4 and TRBJ2-2; 10 nucleotides line up with TRBD2. J gave up 3 bases and V 0 bases, and 2 bases lay outside the gene matches. CDR1 and CDR2 (germline): SGHNT, YYREEE (reference sequence). This CDR3 is 16 amino acids long. The CDR3 spells CASSLERGGYTGELFF. CDR3 nucleotides: TGTGCCAGCAGCTTGGAGCGGGGGGGCTACACCGGGGAGCTGTTTTTT.

The chain links TRBV6-5 to TRBJ1-1, with 9 bases matching TRBD1. The CDR3 is 14 amino acids. Germline-derived CDR1 and CDR2 are MNHEY and SVGAGI. Trimming at V came to 6 bases and at J to 6 bases, leaving 8 bases not matched to a gene. The CDR3 DNA sequence: TGTGCCAGCAGGCACAGGGGGCCAGGCGCTGAAGCTTTCTTT. Protein product: CASRHRGPGAEAFF.

The V call is TRBV5-5, the J call TRBJ1-1; D might be TRBD1 (5 bases). CDR3 length: 14 amino acids. With 5 bases removed from V and 0 bases from J, the gap between germline ends came to 11 bases. Germline V gives CDR1 SGHKS, CDR2 YYEKEE (reference sequence). CDR3 bases: TGTGCCAGCAGGACGGGACTAATGAACACTGAAGCTTTCTTT. Protein sequence: CASRTGLMNTEAFF.

The chain links TRBV10-3 to TRBJ1-5; 7 bases agree with TRBD1. V was pared by 7 bases and J by 1 base, with 19 bases of the junction left unmatched. The germline CDR1 and CDR2 sequences are ENHRY and SYGVKD. This CDR3 contains 19 residues. CDR3 loop: CAIMLPRKQGPGSNQPQHF. Written as DNA, the CDR3 is TGTGCCATCATGCTCCCCCGGAAACAGGGGCCAGGGAGCAATCAGCCCCAGCATTTT.

This clone is a singleton in its sample. V gene TRBV11-2 combines with J gene TRBJ1-5; 7 bases fit TRBD1. Germline trimming cut 2 bases from V and 6 bases from J; bases unmatched to any gene: 7. Germline-derived CDR1 and CDR2 are SGHAT and FQNNGV. CDR3 length: 15 amino acids. CDR3 nucleotides: TGTGCCAGCAGCTTAACGAAACAGGGGTCTCAGCCCCAGCATTTT. Translated: CASSLTKQGSQPQHF.

The V and J genes are TRBV11-2 and TRBJ2-2; TRBD2 aligns across 10 bases. The CDR3 covers 17 residues. Trimming took 1 base from V and 2 from J; bases not matched to a gene: 4. CDR1 is SGHAT, CDR2 FQNNGV, per germline. The CDR3 bases are TGTGCCAGCAGCTTAGGGCTAGCGGGAGCAAACACCGGGGAGCTGTTTTTT. Amino acids: CASSLGLAGANTGELFF.

V usage is TRBV3-1 (or the pseudogene TRBV3-2) and J usage is TRBJ2-1, with 11 bases lining up with TRBD2. The germline gives CDR1 LGHDT, CDR2 YNNKEL (reference sequence). The CDR3 is made up of 16 amino acids. V shed 4 bases, J shed 4 bases, and the junction held 6 bases outside the gene matches. The CDR3 is CASSLFSGGGYNEQFF. DNA of the CDR3: TGTGCCAGCAGCCTATTTAGCGGGGGGGGTTACAATGAGCAGTTCTTC.

This rearrangement joins TRBV29-1 to TRBJ1-1; 7 bases line up with TRBD1. The V gene's germline CDR1 is SQVTM and CDR2 ANQGSEA. The CDR3 loop spans 16 amino acids. The junction had 12 bases not matched to a gene; V was cut back by 4 bases and J by 1 base. CDR3 region: CSVAPRLQGKNTEAFF. CDR3 bases: TGCAGCGTTGCCCCCCGATTACAGGGGAAGAACACTGAAGCTTTCTTT.

This clone has only one observation. V is TRBV4-2 and J is TRBJ2-3; D remains unclear. Per germline, CDR1 LGHNA and CDR2 YNFKEQ. CDR3 length: 14 residues. V shed 1 base and J shed 2 bases, with 7 bases lying between them. CDR3 region: CASSQGANTDTQYF. CDR3 nucleotides: TGTGCCAGCAGCCAAGGAGCCAACACAGATACGCAGTATTTT.

This chain uses TRBV25-1 with TRBJ1-1; 11 nucleotides match TRBD1. The CDR3 runs to 16 residues. Germline V lookup: CDR1 MGHDK, CDR2 SYGVNS. V was clipped by 4 bases and J by 4 bases; unmatched bases: 8. CDR3 bases: TGTGCCAGCAGTGGGGGACAGGGGGACATAAGCACTGAAGCTTTCTTT. Protein product: CASSGGQGDISTEAFF.

The V call is TRBV27, the J call TRBJ1-5; D is unresolved. The CDR3 loop spans 16 amino acids. The V end was cut by 4 bases, the J end by 0 bases, with 13 bases between. CDR1 is MNHEY, CDR2 SMNVEV, per germline (reference sequence). This CDR3 is CASSSRASYSNQPQHF. CDR3 DNA sequence: TGTGCCAGCAGTTCGCGGGCCTCTTATAGCAATCAGCCCCAGCATTTT.

The chain recombines TRBV5-4 with TRBJ2-7; 8 bases are shared with TRBD1. The CDR3 runs 14 residues. CDR1 and CDR2 (germline): SGHNT, YYREEE (reference sequence). V was clipped by 1 base and J by 3 bases; unmatched bases: 3. CDR3 region: CASSLTGGFYEQYF. Here the CDR3 DNA reads TGTGCCAGCAGCTTGACAGGGGGTTTCTACGAGCAGTACTTC. Full variable domain (remainder filled in from reference TRBV5-4 and TRBJ2-7): ETGVTQSPTHLIKTRGQQVTLRCSSQSGHNTVSWYQQALGQGPQFIFQYYREEENGRGNFPPRFSGLQFPNYSSELNVNALELDDSALYLCASSLTGGFYEQYFGPGTRLTVT.

This clone was counted a single time. The gene calls are TRBV19 and TRBJ1-5; D gene uncertain. Per germline, CDR1 LNHDA and CDR2 SQIVND (reference sequence). The CDR3 runs 12 residues. The ends were cut back, 6 bases at V and 4 bases at J, with 7 bases in the middle. The CDR3 nucleotides are TGTGCCAGTAGCAAGCCTAATCAGCCCCAGCATTTT. It encodes CASSKPNQPQHF.

As regards this clone: Distinct nucleotide sequences in the sample also encode this CDR3. The J gene is TRBJ1-2, the V gene TRBV11-2; D is unclear. Per germline, CDR1 SGHAT and CDR2 FQNNGV. The CDR3 runs to 11 residues. The V end lost 5 bases, the J end lost 3 bases, and 4 bases lay between the germline ends. The DNA for the CDR3 is TGTGCCAGCAGCCGGGACTATGGCTACACCTTC. Translating it yields CASSRDYGYTF.

CDR3 amino acids: CASSAGQGAADTQYF. The CDR3 nucleotides are TGCGCCAGCAGCGCGGGACAGGGGGCTGCAGATACGCAGTATTTT. The chain combines TRBV5-1 with TRBJ2-3; 12 bases map to TRBD1. The CDR3 runs 15 residues. Germline CDR1 reads SGHRS; CDR2 reads YFSETQ. Trimming cost V 4 bases and J 4 bases; bases outside gene matches: 4.

This clone was seen once. The V call is TRBV5-1, the J call TRBJ1-1; D is perhaps TRBD1 (6 bases). Trimming pared 3 bases from V and 3 bases from J, leaving 12 bases between. This CDR3 region has 14 residues. In germline, CDR1 is SGHRS, CDR2 YFSETQ. CDR3 sequence: CASSYGGADTEAFF. The CDR3 nucleotides read TGCGCCAGCAGCTACGGGGGGGCGGACACTGAAGCTTTCTTT.

This chain connects TRBV7-9 to TRBJ1-4; the match to TRBD1 covers 8 bases. The CDR3 runs 17 residues. Germline CDR1 reads SEHNR; CDR2 reads FQNEAQ (reference sequence). Trimming at V came to 4 bases and at J to 8 bases, leaving 15 bases not matched to a gene. In nucleotides, the CDR3 is TGTGCCAGCAGCTACGCCTCCTCAGGGGGCGGTGGGGAAAAACTGTTTTTT. Residues: CASSYASSGGGGEKLFF.

The chain employs TRBV19 and TRBJ2-5; 8 bases fit TRBD2. This CDR3 comprises 15 residues. Trimming cost V 3 bases and J 2 bases; bases outside gene matches: 5. Germline V gives CDR1 LNHDA, CDR2 SQIVND (reference sequence). CDR3 sequence: CASSISSGSQETQYF. The CDR3 bases are TGTGCCAGTAGTATCTCTAGCGGGTCTCAAGAGACCCAGTACTTC.

This clone was recorded at least ten times. The CDR3 nucleotides are TGCGCCAGCAGTGAGATCCCGGGACAGGGGGCCGATGAGCAGTTCTTC. Its protein product is CASSEIPGQGADEQFF. V is TRBV10-1 and J is TRBJ2-1, with 12 bases identical to TRBD1. V trimming: 2 bases; J trimming: 8 bases; junction bases outside the gene matches: 7. This CDR3 has 16 residues. The V gene's germline CDR1 is WNHNN and CDR2 SYGVQD (reference sequence).

This sequence joins TRBV5-5 and TRBJ2-6, with TRBD1 as a possible D gene (9 bases). Germline V gene sequence: CDR1 SGHKS, CDR2 YYEKEE (reference sequence). The CDR3 extends over 19 amino acids. V lost 4 bases to trimming and J lost 2 bases, with 22 bases between them. The CDR3 bases are TGTGCCAGCAGCCGGCGGGGGGACAGGGTGACGGCTGGGGCCAACGTCCTGACTTTC. Its translation: CASSRRGDRVTAGANVLTF.

Note on this clone: Within the sample, other DNA sequences also encode this same CDR3. The V gene is TRBV18, the J gene TRBJ2-1; 11 nucleotides agree with TRBD2. J was trimmed by 3 bases and V by 6 bases; bases with no gene match: 4. Germline V gene lookup returns CDR1 KGHSH and CDR2 LQKENI. CDR3 length: 15 amino acids. CDR3 DNA: TGTGCCAGCTCCCCCGGGACTAGCGGCTACAATGAGCAGTTCTTC. Translating it yields CASSPGTSGYNEQFF.

This chain uses TRBV7-9 with TRBJ1-1; weak D call: TRBD1 (6 bases). V was pared by 1 base and J by 0 bases, with 9 bases between. The CDR3 consists of 15 residues. CDR1 and CDR2 from the germline V gene are SEHNR and FQNEAQ (reference sequence). CDR3 amino acids: CASSLGRGLNTEAFF. For the CDR3, the DNA is TGTGCCAGCAGCTTAGGGCGGGGGCTGAACACTGAAGCTTTCTTT.

The chain combines TRBV14 with TRBJ2-5; possible D gene TRBD2, 5 bases. CDR3 size: 13 residues. Germline CDR1 reads SGHDN; CDR2 reads FVKESK. Between the trimmed V and J ends, which lost 5 bases and 0 bases, there was a span of 7 bases. CDR3 sequence reads: CASSTRYQETQYF. The CDR3 DNA is TGTGCCAGCAGCACTAGGTACCAAGAGACCCAGTACTTC.

The V call is TRBV14, the J call TRBJ2-5; 7 nucleotides align to TRBD1. Germline assignment: CDR1 SGHDN and CDR2 FVKESK. The CDR3 runs 16 residues. V gave up 1 base and J gave up 3 bases; unmatched junction bases: 8. The CDR3, as DNA: TGTGCCAGCAGCCAAGGAGTTCCGGGACAGAAAGAGACCCAGTACTTC. As protein: CASSQGVPGQKETQYF.